This T cell receptor beta chain originates from a study of T cells in Graves' hyperthyroidism and ophthalmopathy. Authors of the study amplified TCR beta CDR3 regions from RNA transcripts. The TCR CDR3 first-round RT-PCR relied on the HTBI primer set. TCRdb reprocessed the multiplex PCR reads via MiXCR and lists one record per CDR3 protein. The sample holds around 350,000 distinct CDR3 sequences; roughly 19% are singletons and the top ten take 3.7%. This clonotype occurred many times. Germline values: CDR1 SGDLS, CDR2 YYNGEE. There are 14 residues in the CDR3. V shed 3 bases, J shed 7 bases, and the junction held 5 bases outside the gene matches.

Sequencing was performed on blood. This TCR was sampled from a woman younger than 30 with Graves' hyperthyroidism. The V call is TRBV9, the J call TRBJ1-3; 9 bases map to TRBD1. CDR3 coding DNA: TGTGCCAGCAGCGGCCGGGACAGGGCTAACACCATATATTTT. It is translated as CASSGRDRANTIYF.